A selection of T cell receptor beta chains follows, all from one sample in a study of cytomegalovirus exposure and HLA in healthy donors. The repertoire was sequenced with immunoSEQ multiplex PCR; TCRdb's copy has only in-frame clones and lacks some. In the table there are 65,000 to 100,000 clones, around 75% of which are singletons. Source material: PBMCs. These receptors all come from a woman aged 35 to 49 in good health and CMV-seropositive. The CDR3 runs from the conserved cysteine through the conserved F or W. The D gene is left open where the match is weak. Expanded clones get a size class; other rows say once, few or many, or leave the size out.

. TRBJ1-5 . TRBV5-6 CASSFWGFNQPQHF TGTGCCAGCAGCTTTTGGGGCTTCAATCAGCCCCAGCATTTT
. TRBJ2-5 TRBD1 TRBV5-1 CASSPGTEETQYF TGCGCCAGCAGCCCCGGGACAGAAGAGACCCAGTACTTC
. TRBJ2-3 . TRBV5-1 CASSGTGLVDTQYF TGCGCCAGCAGCGGAACAGGGCTCGTGGATACGCAGTATTTT
. TRBJ2-1 . TRBV9 CASSVEGRDEQFF TGTGCCAGCAGCGTGGAGGGAAGAGATGAGCAGTTCTTC
. TRBJ2-7 TRBD2 TRBV9 CASSAGTSRYEQYF TGTGCCAGCAGCGCGGGGACTAGCAGATACGAGCAGTACTTC
. TRBJ1-1 . TRBV2 CASKGGSSGWVNTEAFF TGTGCCAGCAAAGGTGGGTCTTCAGGTTGGGTGAACACTGAAGCTTTCTTT
. TRBJ2-1 TRBD2 TRBV7-8 CASSRPSGPYNEQFF TGTGCCAGCAGCCGTCCTAGCGGCCCCTACAATGAGCAGTTCTTC
few TRBJ2-3 TRBD2 TRBV5-4 CASSRSLAGGGDTQYF TGTGCCAGCAGCAGGTCATTAGCGGGAGGTGGAGATACGCAGTATTTT
. TRBJ2-3 TRBD2 TRBV27 CASSTGGADTDTQYF TGTGCCAGCAGTACCGGGGGGGCTGACACAGATACGCAGTATTTT
. TRBJ2-3 . TRBV7-6 CASSQGLSADTQYF TGTGCCAGCAGCCAGGGTCTCTCCGCGGATACGCAGTATTTT
. TRBJ1-3 TRBD1 TRBV29-1 CSVGRGLGNTIYF TGCAGCGTGGGCAGGGGGCTAGGAAACACCATATATTTT
few TRBJ1-2 . TRBV11-2 CASSPARSRGYTF TGTGCCAGCAGCCCAGCGCGGAGTAGAGGCTACACCTTC